This T cell receptor beta chain was captured in a study of identical twins (dated by TCRdb to about 2016). Context from the whole study: To test whether fetal clonotypes persist, the study used deep sequencing on TCR alpha and beta repertoires from monozygotic twins, unrelated adults of various ages, and cord blood. Replicate twin experiments were performed at different times using different library preparation protocols to rule out contamination. General findings and caveats noted by the study authors: Fewer insertions were carried by abundant cord blood beta clonotypes, a similar but weaker trend appeared in young adult naive repertoires, and no such trend appeared in memory repertoires. In beta out-of-frame sequences, excess twin sharing was weaker, because having fewer shared sequences lowered the signal-to-noise ratio. Out-of-frame TCR alpha sequences shared between twins showed an excess of low generation-probability sequences compared with coincidental sharing between unrelated individuals. Zero-insertion analyses could be partly confounded by invariant T cells such as MAIT and iNKT, though diverse VJ usage argued against such confounding for most clonotypes. Because the same donors could not be followed over many years, the conclusions relied on cross-sectional statistical analysis. In monozygotic twins, out-of-frame TCR alpha sharing was systematically underestimated by recombination models, although the models agreed with sharing between unrelated individuals.

Every donor in the study was a healthy Caucasian. Three pairs of female monozygotic twins, all aged roughly 18 to 30 years, made up the twin cohort. Peripheral blood mononuclear cells were used as the source from which RNA for TCR libraries was isolated. The library was obtained by 5' RACE. Instrument used: Illumina HiSeq 2000. A universal primer binding site was added through template switching, and the final cDNA carried a unique molecular identifier so that TCR cDNA molecules could be counted accurately. First-strand cDNA for TCR alpha and beta chains was synthesized from specific primers in the conserved constant-segment region. To control for contamination, every cDNA library was double barcoded, receiving both a SMART-Mk sample barcode and Illumina barcodes. Two successive PCR steps introduced TruSeq adapter sequences along with Illumina sample barcodes. Sequencing of the TCR alpha and beta cDNA libraries was done on the Illumina HiSeq platform using custom primers. In the authors' own workflow: MiGEC processed the raw reads to extract unique molecular identifiers, while MiXCR was used to determine the CDR3 positions. For each individual, recombination models were inferred using an EM algorithm with the repgenHMM and IGoR tools. Shared clonotypes were analyzed with the tcR package in R, and sharing was normalized by the product of cloneset sizes. To study raw recombination free of thymic and clonal selection effects, out-of-frame nonproductive sequences were analyzed. TCRdb trimmed the raw reads at Q25, called clones with MiXCR and kept productive beta chains. Records with the same CDR3 protein are collapsed into one entry carrying the most frequent genes and DNA. These V and J calls derive from TCRdb rather than the authors' analysis. A total of hundreds of thousands of distinct CDR3 sequences appear in this sample, roughly 18% of them only once. The ten biggest clones cover about an eighth of the sample.

Counted from cysteine to phenylalanine, this CDR3 has 16 amino acids. Just the 48-base CDR3 DNA is kept, in frame starting at base 1. The junction shows trimming of 3 bases on V and 5 bases on J, and the gene matches do not reach 6 bases of it. About this clonotype itself: Its antigen is not yet known. Per-base qualities were not stored, and no clone one base away is much larger.

This sample was also put to use in a study of T cells expressing NK-cell markers. From the second report: TCR beta-chain repertoires were profiled in sorted CD3+CD56+NKG2C+, CD3+CD56+NKG2C- and CD3+CD56-NKG2C+ T-cell subsets from several donors. Among the eight sequenced donors, seven were HCMV-seropositive and one was HCMV-seronegative. To restrict sorting to alphabetaTCR-expressing T cells, an anti-gammadeltaTCR antibody was added in several experiments. For six donors, the dominant CD3+CD56+NKG2C+ clonotypes were among the top 10 CD8+ clonotypes and accounted for about 1.0-7.5% of CD8+ T cells. Those dominant clonotypes were again the most abundant among CD3+CD56-NKG2C+ cells in several donors, at about 25-60.1%. It remained unclear whether the expanded NKG2C-expressing T cell clones were specific for HCMV antigens. The study sequenced eight donors, all healthy volunteers chosen at random: three men and five women. HCMV-specific IgG was detected in serum with a commercial ELISA kit to determine HCMV serostatus. Bulk peripheral blood T-cell repertoires were additionally sequenced from unsorted PBMC for six donors. Reads were demultiplexed and grouped by UMI with MIGEC, and clonotypes were assembled and quantified with MiTCR. To exclude erroneous sequences, only TCR cDNA sequences supported by at least two reads were retained. The tcR package was used for downstream repertoire analysis, with clonotypes matched between fractions based on CDR3 nucleotide sequence plus V segment. Antigen specificity was annotated against VDJdb with VDJmatch, allowing one amino acid substitution in CDR3.

The sequencing sample was made of PBMCs. The chain joins TRBV12-3 or TRBV12-4 to TRBJ2-1, and 11 junction bases match TRBD1. This TCR came from a woman aged 18-35 years in good health. The DNA reads as follows: TGTGCCAGCAGTTTCTCCCGGGACAGGGGGGACAATGAGCAGTTCTTC. Its coded protein is CASSFSRDRGDNEQFF.